Listed here is a single T cell receptor (beta chain). Its antigen remains unidentified. This record belongs to a study of T cell responses to AZD1222 COVID-19 vaccine. Findings and caveats of the study: Nearly half of spike-specific TCRs reportedly target unmutated variant regions. Two AZD1222 administrations were followed by greater Spike-specific TCR breadth and depth. Females made up more of the donors, who were largely white British, and clonal diversity may have come out too low.

The V and J ends lost 2 bases and 4 bases, in that order; junction bases with no gene match: 6. This CDR3 comprises 15 residues. Germline CDR1 and CDR2: SEHNR and FQNEAQ (reference sequence). Generated by immunoSEQ multiplex PCR, the TCRdb table keeps only in-frame clones and is missing some. This sample has about 140,000 clones, with about 93% found just once. The clonotype comes from an adult who received the AZD1222 COVID-19 vaccine. V usage is TRBV7-9 and J usage is TRBJ1-2; the match to TRBD1 covers 8 bases. The sequencing used peripheral blood, collected 28 days after the second AZD1222 dose. The CDR3 DNA follows: TGTGCCAGCAGCTTATCGGAGACAGGGGTCTATGGCTACACCTTC. Translated, it gives CASSLSETGVYGYTF.